Listed below are T cell receptor beta chains from one sample, sequenced in a study of beta chain features in type 1 diabetes. Data came from immunoSEQ multiplex PCR; TCRdb stores just in-frame clones and leaves some out. The sample yields 350,000 to 450,000 clones, about 15% seen once. The source material was naive CD4+ T cells from blood. These receptors were taken from a man younger than 45 in good health. Each CDR3 is given with its conserved first and last residue. D genes are given only for firm matches. Rows give clone size only sometimes, using once, few, many, or a class for an expanded clone.

TRBJ2-1 many TRBV9 TRBD2 CASSRSGANEQFF TGTGCCAGCTCGAGGAGCGGGGCTAATGAGCAGTTCTTC
TRBJ1-2 . TRBV29-1 . CSVDPQGFGYTF TGCAGCGTTGACCCACAGGGCTTCGGCTACACCTTC
TRBJ1-4 few TRBV5-4 . CASSLGLENEKLFF TGTGCCAGCAGCCTGGGGTTGGAGAATGAAAAACTGTTTTTT
TRBJ2-3 . TRBV27 . CASSQVTFSDTQYF TGTGCCAGCAGTCAGGTCACCTTTTCAGATACGCAGTATTTT
TRBJ2-1 few TRBV28 TRBD2 CASSEHLAGGYNEQFF TGTGCCAGCAGCGAACATCTAGCGGGAGGGTACAATGAGCAGTTCTTC
TRBJ1-2 few TRBV29-1 TRBD1 CSAGGRRGYTF TGCAGCGCAGGGGGACGTCGCGGCTACACCTTC
TRBJ2-4 . TRBV25-1 . CARSVGWRKNIQYF TGTGCCAGATCTGTAGGGTGGCGGAAAAACATTCAGTACTTC
TRBJ2-3 . TRBV10-3 . CAISGSWPDTQYF TGTGCCATCAGTGGCTCATGGCCAGATACGCAGTATTTT
TRBJ1-2 . TRBV9 . CASSDGTAANYGYTF TGTGCCAGCAGCGACGGGACGGCAGCTAACTATGGCTACACCTTC
TRBJ2-7 . TRBV7-2 TRBD2 CASSPKGLAGRPEQYF TGTGCCAGCAGCCCTAAGGGACTAGCGGGACGACCCGAGCAGTACTTC
TRBJ2-1 few TRBV7-2 . CASSPTRGRPGREQFF TGTGCCAGCAGCCCAACGAGGGGCAGGCCTGGGCGTGAGCAGTTCTTC
TRBJ1-5 . TRBV2 . CASRESNSNQPQHF TGTGCCAGCAGAGAATCGAATAGCAATCAGCCCCAGCATTTT
TRBJ1-1 few TRBV29-1 . CSAEGQGGGRGTEAFF TGCAGCGCCGAGGGGCAGGGAGGAGGGAGAGGCACTGAAGCTTTCTTT
TRBJ1-2 . TRBV19 . CASLLQGYGYTF TGTGCCAGTCTACTTCAGGGATATGGCTACACCTTC
TRBJ1-4 . TRBV7-2 . CASSLAPGREDEKLFF TGTGCCAGCAGCTTAGCGCCGGGCAGGGAGGACGAAAAACTGTTTTTT
TRBJ2-5 many TRBV13 . CASSLDGANGETQYF TGTGCCAGCAGCTTAGACGGAGCGAACGGGGAGACCCAGTACTTC
TRBJ2-5 . TRBV6-1 TRBD1 CASSPGQGFRETQYF TGTGCCAGCAGTCCGGGACAGGGCTTTCGGGAGACCCAGTACTTC
TRBJ2-1 . TRBV7-2 TRBD1 CASSADRGSYNEQFF TGTGCCAGCAGCGCTGACAGGGGTTCCTACAATGAGCAGTTCTTC
TRBJ1-1 . TRBV4-2 TRBD1 CASSQVTGGFAEAFF TGTGCCAGCAGCCAAGTGACAGGGGGCTTCGCTGAAGCTTTCTTT
TRBJ1-3 . TRBV11-2 . CASSLAGPGNTIYF TGTGCCAGCAGCTTAGCGGGTCCTGGAAACACCATATATTTT
TRBJ1-5 . TRBV4-1 . CASSQEGAELSGGAQPQHF TGCGCCAGCAGCCAAGAAGGGGCTGAGCTGAGTGGGGGCGCCCAGCCCCAGCATTTT
TRBJ2-5 . TRBV9 . CASSQERVSQYF TGTGCCAGCAGCCAGGAACGGGTATCCCAGTACTTC
TRBJ1-2 . TRBV7-9 TRBD1 CASSAPPGQGFGYTF TGTGCCAGCAGCGCTCCGCCGGGACAGGGGTTTGGCTACACCTTC
TRBJ1-5 few TRBV30 . CAWAAGRHQPQHF TGTGCCTGGGCGGCAGGGAGGCATCAGCCCCAGCATTTT
TRBJ1-5 . TRBV30 . CAWRRGGGDQPQHF TGTGCCTGGAGGAGGGGAGGCGGGGATCAGCCCCAGCATTTT
TRBJ1-1 . TRBV29-1 . CSGGHLNTEAFF TGCAGCGGAGGACACTTGAACACTGAAGCTTTCTTT
TRBJ1-5 . TRBV30 . CAWSVWGRGNQPQHF TGTGCCTGGAGTGTTTGGGGCCGGGGGAATCAGCCCCAGCATTTT
TRBJ2-3 few TRBV19 . CASRLDLHRDTQYF TGTGCCAGTCGACTGGATCTACATAGGGATACGCAGTATTTT
TRBJ2-1 few TRBV7-2 . CASSLATNNEQFF TGTGCCAGCAGCTTAGCTACTAACAATGAGCAGTTCTTC
TRBJ1-1 . TRBV9 . CASSVRSMNTEAFF TGTGCCAGCAGCGTCAGGAGCATGAACACTGAAGCTTTCTTT
TRBJ2-1 few TRBV9 . CASSVGGSSDNEQFF TGTGCCAGCAGCGTGGGGGGTAGCTCGGACAATGAGCAGTTCTTC
TRBJ1-1 . TRBV29-1 . CSVSKGSGMFAFF TGCAGCGTGTCCAAGGGGTCGGGGATGTTTGCTTTCTTT
TRBJ2-5 . TRBV7-3 TRBD1 CASSLTLGQGETQYF TGTGCCAGCAGCCTAACCCTGGGACAGGGAGAGACCCAGTACTTC
TRBJ1-4 few TRBV4-1 . CASSQQGTHEKLFF TGCGCCAGCAGCCAACAGGGTACCCATGAAAAACTGTTTTTT
TRBJ2-3 . TRBV9 . CASSVYGDTQYF TGTGCCAGCAGCGTATACGGAGATACGCAGTATTTT
TRBJ2-7 . TRBV4-1 TRBD1 CASSPAGTGLHEQYF TGCGCCAGCAGCCCTGCCGGGACAGGGCTCCACGAGCAGTACTTC
TRBJ1-4 . TRBV5-4 TRBD1 CASSGGIGTGNEKLFF TGTGCCAGCAGCGGAGGAATCGGGACAGGGAATGAAAAACTGTTTTTT
TRBJ2-1 few TRBV14 TRBD2 CASSQDLRLAGEEQFF TGTGCCAGCAGCCAAGATCTGCGACTAGCGGGAGAAGAGCAGTTCTTC
TRBJ2-1 few TRBV5-4 . CASSPDANEQFF TGTGCCAGCAGCCCCGACGCCAATGAGCAGTTCTTC
TRBJ2-2 . TRBV6-5 TRBD2 CASMRESGELFF TGTGCCAGCATGCGGGAGTCCGGGGAGCTGTTTTTT
TRBJ1-2 . TRBV7-2 TRBD1 CASSSNLGTGDGYTF TGTGCCAGCAGCTCCAACCTTGGGACAGGGGATGGCTACACCTTC
TRBJ2-1 . TRBV7-6 . CASSRGPYDRNEQFF TGTGCCAGCAGCCGAGGCCCCTACGACAGGAATGAGCAGTTCTTC
TRBJ1-1 . TRBV7-2 TRBD1 CASSTRQGITEAFF TGTGCCAGCAGCACGCGACAGGGAATCACTGAAGCTTTCTTT
TRBJ2-5 few TRBV19 TRBD2 CASSIPPGLAGPQETQYF TGTGCCAGTAGTATACCCCCCGGACTAGCGGGACCTCAAGAGACCCAGTACTTC
TRBJ1-2 few TRBV25-1 TRBD1 CASTEGQGSSGYTF TGTGCCAGCACCGAGGGACAGGGAAGTTCTGGCTACACCTTC
TRBJ1-3 few TRBV13 TRBD1 CASSSWDRGNTIYF TGTGCCAGCAGCTCCTGGGACAGGGGAAACACCATATATTTT
TRBJ2-6 few TRBV25-1 . CASSIPGANVLTF TGTGCCAGCAGTATCCCTGGGGCCAACGTCCTGACTTTC
TRBJ2-4 few TRBV7-2 . CASSLAAAKNIQYF TGTGCCAGCAGCTTAGCAGCAGCCAAAAACATTCAGTACTTC
TRBJ2-1 . TRBV4-3 . CASSQVIAASSYNEQFF TGCGCCAGCAGCCAAGTGATAGCGGCGAGCTCCTACAATGAGCAGTTCTTC
TRBJ1-1 . TRBV29-1 . CSAQGLVADTEAFF TGCAGCGCACAGGGCCTAGTTGCGGACACTGAAGCTTTCTTT
TRBJ2-2 . TRBV7-2 TRBD2 CASRVAGANTGELFF TGTGCCAGCAGGGTAGCGGGAGCGAACACCGGGGAGCTGTTTTTT
TRBJ1-4 . TRBV5-4 TRBD1 CASSSTHGTGEEKLFF TGTGCCAGCAGCTCGACCCACGGGACAGGGGAAGAAAAACTGTTTTTT
TRBJ2-7 once TRBV7-2 TRBD1 CASSTKWDRIPYEQYF TGTGCCAGCAGCACCAAGTGGGACAGGATACCCTACGAGCAGTACTTC
TRBJ1-2 . TRBV9 . CASSVGGAYGYTF TGTGCCAGCAGCGTAGGGGGAGCCTATGGCTACACCTTC
TRBJ1-4 . TRBV15 . CATSRVTNEKLFF TGTGCCACCAGCAGAGTAACTAATGAAAAACTGTTTTTT
TRBJ2-5 . TRBV7-3 TRBD2 CASSLASGRKETQYF TGTGCCAGCAGCTTAGCTAGCGGGAGGAAAGAGACCCAGTACTTC
TRBJ1-2 . TRBV30 . CAWSVFRGGYGYTF TGTGCCTGGAGTGTTTTCAGGGGCGGCTATGGCTACACCTTC
TRBJ2-2 few TRBV30 TRBD2 CAWSGPGLALYGELFF TGTGCCTGGAGTGGGCCGGGACTAGCATTGTACGGGGAGCTGTTTTTT
TRBJ2-5 . TRBV11-2 . CASSDGHRETQYF TGTGCCAGCAGCGACGGACACCGGGAGACCCAGTACTTC
TRBJ1-1 few TRBV7-9 . CASSPSGVGGTEAFF TGTGCCAGCAGCCCCTCCGGAGTGGGGGGCACTGAAGCTTTCTTT